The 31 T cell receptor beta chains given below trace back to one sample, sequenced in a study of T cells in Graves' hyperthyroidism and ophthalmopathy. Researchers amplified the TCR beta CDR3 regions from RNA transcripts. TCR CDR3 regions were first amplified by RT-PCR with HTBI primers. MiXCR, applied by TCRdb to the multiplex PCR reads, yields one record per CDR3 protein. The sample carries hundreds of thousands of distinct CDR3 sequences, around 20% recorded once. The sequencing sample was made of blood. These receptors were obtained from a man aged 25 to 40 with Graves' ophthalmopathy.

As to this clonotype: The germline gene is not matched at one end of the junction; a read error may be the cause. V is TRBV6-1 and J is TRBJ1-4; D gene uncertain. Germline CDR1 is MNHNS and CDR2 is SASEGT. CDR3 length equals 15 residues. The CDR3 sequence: CASSESVTANEKLSF. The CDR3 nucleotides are TGTGCCAGCAGTGAATCGGTCACGGCTAATGAAAAACTGTCTTTT.

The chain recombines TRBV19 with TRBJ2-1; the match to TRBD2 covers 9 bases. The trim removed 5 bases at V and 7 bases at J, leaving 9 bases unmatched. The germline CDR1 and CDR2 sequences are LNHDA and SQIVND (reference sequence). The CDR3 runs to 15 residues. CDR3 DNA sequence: TGTGCCAGTAGTTCTATAGCGGGAGTGATAAATGAGCAGTTCTTC. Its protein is CASSSIAGVINEQFF.

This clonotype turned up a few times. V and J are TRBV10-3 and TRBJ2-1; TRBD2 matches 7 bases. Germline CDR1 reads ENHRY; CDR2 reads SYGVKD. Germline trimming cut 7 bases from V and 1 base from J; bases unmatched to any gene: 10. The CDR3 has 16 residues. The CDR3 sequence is CAITAGLGSSYNEQFF. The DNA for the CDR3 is TGTGCCATCACCGCCGGACTAGGCTCGTCCTACAATGAGCAGTTCTTC.

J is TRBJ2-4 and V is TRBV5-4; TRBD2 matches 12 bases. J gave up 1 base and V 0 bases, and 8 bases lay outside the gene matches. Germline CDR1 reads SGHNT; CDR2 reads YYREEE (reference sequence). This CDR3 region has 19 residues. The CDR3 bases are TGTGCCAGCAGCTTGGCGACTAGCGGGAGTGGTACGGCCAAAAACATTCAGTACTTC. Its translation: CASSLATSGSGTAKNIQYF.

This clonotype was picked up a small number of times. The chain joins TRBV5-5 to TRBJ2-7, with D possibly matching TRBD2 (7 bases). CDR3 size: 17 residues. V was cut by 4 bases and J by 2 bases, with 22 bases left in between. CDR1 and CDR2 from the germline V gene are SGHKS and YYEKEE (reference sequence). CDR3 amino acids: CASSRGADQPPPYEQYF. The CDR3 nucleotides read TGTGCCAGCAGCCGGGGGGCAGACCAGCCGCCACCCTACGAGCAGTACTTC.

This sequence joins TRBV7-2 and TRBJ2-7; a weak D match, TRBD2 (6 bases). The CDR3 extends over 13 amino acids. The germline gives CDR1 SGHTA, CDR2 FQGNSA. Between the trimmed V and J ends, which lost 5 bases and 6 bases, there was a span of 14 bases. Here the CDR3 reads CASSVGWDSEQYF. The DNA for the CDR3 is TGTGCCAGCAGCGTAGGGTGGGACTCCGAGCAGTACTTC.

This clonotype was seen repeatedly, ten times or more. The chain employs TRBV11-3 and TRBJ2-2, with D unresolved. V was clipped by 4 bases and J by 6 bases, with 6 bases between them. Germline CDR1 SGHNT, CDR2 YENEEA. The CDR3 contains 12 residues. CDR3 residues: CASSSTPGELFF. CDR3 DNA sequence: TGTGCCAGCAGCTCCACTCCCGGGGAGCTGTTTTTT.

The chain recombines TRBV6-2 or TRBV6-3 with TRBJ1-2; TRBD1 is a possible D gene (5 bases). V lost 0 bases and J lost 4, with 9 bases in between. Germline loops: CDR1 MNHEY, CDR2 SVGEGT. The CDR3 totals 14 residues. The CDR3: CASSYSRGAYGYTF. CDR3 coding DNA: TGTGCCAGCAGTTACTCAAGGGGCGCCTATGGCTACACCTTC.

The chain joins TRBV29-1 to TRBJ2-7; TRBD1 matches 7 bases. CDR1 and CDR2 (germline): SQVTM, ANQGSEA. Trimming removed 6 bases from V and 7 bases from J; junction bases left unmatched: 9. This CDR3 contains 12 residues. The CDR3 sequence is CSVLTGALEQYF. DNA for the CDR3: TGCAGCGTCCTAACAGGGGCCTTGGAGCAGTACTTC.

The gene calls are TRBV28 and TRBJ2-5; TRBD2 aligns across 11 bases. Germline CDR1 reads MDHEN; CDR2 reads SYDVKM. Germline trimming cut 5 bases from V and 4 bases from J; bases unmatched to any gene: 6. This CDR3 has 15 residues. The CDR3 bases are TGTGCCAGCAGTGAAACCGGGACTAGCGGAGAGACCCAGTACTTC. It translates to CASSETGTSGETQYF.

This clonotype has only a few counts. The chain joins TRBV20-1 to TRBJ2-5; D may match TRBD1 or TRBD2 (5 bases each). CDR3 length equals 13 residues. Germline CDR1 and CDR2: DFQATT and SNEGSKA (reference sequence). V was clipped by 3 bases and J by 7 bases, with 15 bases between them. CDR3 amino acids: CSASYGTDTTQYF. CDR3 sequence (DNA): TGCAGTGCTAGCTATGGGACCGATACGACCCAGTACTTC.

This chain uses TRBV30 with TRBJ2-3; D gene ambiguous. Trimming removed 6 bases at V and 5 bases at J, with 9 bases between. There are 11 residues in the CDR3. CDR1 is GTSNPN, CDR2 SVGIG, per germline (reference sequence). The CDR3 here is CACPWGDTQYF. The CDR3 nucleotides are TGTGCCTGCCCGTGGGGAGATACGCAGTATTTT.

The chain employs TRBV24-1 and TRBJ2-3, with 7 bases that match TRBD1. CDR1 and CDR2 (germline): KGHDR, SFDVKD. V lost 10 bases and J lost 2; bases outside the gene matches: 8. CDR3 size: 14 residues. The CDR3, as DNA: TGTGCCACACAACCGACAGGGACCACAGATACGCAGTATTTT. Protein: CATQPTGTTDTQYF.

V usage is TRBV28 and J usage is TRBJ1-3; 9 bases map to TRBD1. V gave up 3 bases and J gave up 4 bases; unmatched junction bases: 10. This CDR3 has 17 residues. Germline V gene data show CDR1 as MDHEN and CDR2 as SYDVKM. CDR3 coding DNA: TGTGCCAGCAGTTTTGCCGGGACAGGGAGGTCAGGAAACACCATATATTTT. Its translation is CASSFAGTGRSGNTIYF.

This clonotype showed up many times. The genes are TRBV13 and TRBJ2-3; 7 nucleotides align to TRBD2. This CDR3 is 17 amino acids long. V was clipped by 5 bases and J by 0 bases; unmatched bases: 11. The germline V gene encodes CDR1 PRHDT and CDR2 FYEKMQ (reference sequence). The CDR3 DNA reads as TGTGCCAGCAGCACCCCTCGTGGTAGCGGGAGCACAGATACGCAGTATTTT. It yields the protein CASSTPRGSGSTDTQYF. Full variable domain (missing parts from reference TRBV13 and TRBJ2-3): AAGVIQSPRHLIKEKRETATLKCYPIPRHDTVYWYQQGPGQDPQFLISFYEKMQSDKGSIPDRFSAQQFSDYHSELNMSSLELGDSALYFCASSTPRGSGSTDTQYFGPGTRLTVL.

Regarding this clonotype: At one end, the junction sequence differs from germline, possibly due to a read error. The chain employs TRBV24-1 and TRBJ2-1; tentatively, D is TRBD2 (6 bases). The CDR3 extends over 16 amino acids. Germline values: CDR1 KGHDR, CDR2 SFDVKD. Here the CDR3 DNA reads TGTGCCACCAGTGGCGAGACCGGGACTGACTACAATGAGCAGTCCTTC. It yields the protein CATSGETGTDYNEQSF.

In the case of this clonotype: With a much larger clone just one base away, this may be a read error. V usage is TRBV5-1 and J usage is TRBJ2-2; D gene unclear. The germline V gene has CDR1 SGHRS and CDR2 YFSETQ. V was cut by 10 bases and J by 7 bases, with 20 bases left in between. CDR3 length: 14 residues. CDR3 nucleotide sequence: TGCGCCGGCAATCCCGGGCAACCAAACGGGGAGCTGTTTTTT. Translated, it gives CAGNPGQPNGELFF.

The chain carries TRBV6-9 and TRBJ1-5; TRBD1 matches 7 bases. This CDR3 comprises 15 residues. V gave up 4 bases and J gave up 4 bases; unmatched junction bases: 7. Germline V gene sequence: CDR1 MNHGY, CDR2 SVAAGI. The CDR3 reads CASSLDRRGNQPQHF. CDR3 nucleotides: TGTGCCAGCAGTTTGGACAGGAGGGGAAATCAGCCCCAGCATTTT.

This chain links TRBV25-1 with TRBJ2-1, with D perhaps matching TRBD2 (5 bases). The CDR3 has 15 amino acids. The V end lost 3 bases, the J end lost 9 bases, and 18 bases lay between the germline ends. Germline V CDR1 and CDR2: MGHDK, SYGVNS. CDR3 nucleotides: TGTGCCAGCAGTGACCTTTTCCTGGGAGATAGTGAGCAGTTCTTC. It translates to CASSDLFLGDSEQFF.

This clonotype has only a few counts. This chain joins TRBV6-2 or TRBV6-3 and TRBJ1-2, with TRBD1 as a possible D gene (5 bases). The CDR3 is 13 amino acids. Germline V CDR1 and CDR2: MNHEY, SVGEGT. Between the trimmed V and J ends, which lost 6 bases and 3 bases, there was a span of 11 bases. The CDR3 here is CASSSDRHYGYTF. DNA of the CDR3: TGTGCCAGCAGCTCTGACAGACACTATGGCTACACCTTC.

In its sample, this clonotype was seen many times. CDR3 DNA: TGTGCCAGCACAGGGGGGGAGAACACTGAAGCTTTCTTT. Translation gives CASTGGENTEAFF. J is TRBJ1-1 and V is TRBV2; 7 bases are a match to TRBD1. V trimming: 7 bases; J trimming: 1 base; junction bases outside the gene matches: 3. Per the germline V gene, CDR1 is SNHLY and CDR2 is FYNNEI. The CDR3 spans 13 residues. Combining the CDR3 with reference TRBV2 and TRBJ1-1 gives the whole variable domain EPEVTQTPSHQVTQMGQEVILRCVPISNHLYFYWYRQILGQKVEFLVSFYNNEISEKSEIFDDQFSVERPDGSNFTLKIRSTKLEDSAMYFCASTGGENTEAFFGQGTRLTVV.

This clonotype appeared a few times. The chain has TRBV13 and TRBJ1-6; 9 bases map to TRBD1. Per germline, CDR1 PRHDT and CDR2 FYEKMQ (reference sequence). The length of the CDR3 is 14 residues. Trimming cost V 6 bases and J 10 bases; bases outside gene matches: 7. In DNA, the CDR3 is TGTGCCAGCAGTGCACAGGGGGCTTACTCACCCCTCCACTTT. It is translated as CASSAQGAYSPLHF.

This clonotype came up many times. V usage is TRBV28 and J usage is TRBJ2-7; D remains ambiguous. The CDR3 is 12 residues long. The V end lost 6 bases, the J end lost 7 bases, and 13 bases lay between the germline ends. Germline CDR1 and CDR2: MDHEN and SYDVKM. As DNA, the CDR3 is TGTGCCAGCAGCTTAGCAGCGAGGGAGCAGTACTTC. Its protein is CASSLAAREQYF.

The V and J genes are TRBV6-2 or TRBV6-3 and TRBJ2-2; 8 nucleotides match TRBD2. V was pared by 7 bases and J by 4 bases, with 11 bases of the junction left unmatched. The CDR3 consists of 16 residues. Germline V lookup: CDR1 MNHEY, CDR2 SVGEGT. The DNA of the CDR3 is TGTGCCAGCACCCCCCTTAGCGGGATATCCACCGGGGAGCTGTTTTTT. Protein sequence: CASTPLSGISTGELFF.

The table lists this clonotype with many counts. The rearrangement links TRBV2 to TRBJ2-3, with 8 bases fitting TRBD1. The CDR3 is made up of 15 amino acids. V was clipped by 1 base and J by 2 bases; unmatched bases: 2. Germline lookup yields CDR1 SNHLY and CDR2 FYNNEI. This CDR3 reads CASSEGTGNTDTQYF. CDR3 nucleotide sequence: TGTGCCAGCAGTGAAGGGACAGGGAACACAGATACGCAGTATTTT. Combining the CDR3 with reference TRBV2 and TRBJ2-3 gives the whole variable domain EPEVTQTPSHQVTQMGQEVILRCVPISNHLYFYWYRQILGQKVEFLVSFYNNEISEKSEIFDDQFSVERPDGSNFTLKIRSTKLEDSAMYFCASSEGTGNTDTQYFGPGTRLTVL.

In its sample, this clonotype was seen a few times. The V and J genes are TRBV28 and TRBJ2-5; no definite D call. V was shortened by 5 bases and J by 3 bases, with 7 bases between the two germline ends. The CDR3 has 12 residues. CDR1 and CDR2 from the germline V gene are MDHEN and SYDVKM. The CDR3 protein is CASSQMEETQYF. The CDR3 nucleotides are TGTGCCAGCAGTCAGATGGAAGAGACCCAGTACTTC.

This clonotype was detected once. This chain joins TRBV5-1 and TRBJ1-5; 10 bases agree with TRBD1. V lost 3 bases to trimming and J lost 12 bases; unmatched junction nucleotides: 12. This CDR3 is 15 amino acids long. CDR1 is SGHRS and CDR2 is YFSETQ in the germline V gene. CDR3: CASSSGQGVGQFQHF. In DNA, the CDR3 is TGCGCCAGCAGCTCTGGACAGGGGGTAGGTCAGTTCCAGCATTTT.

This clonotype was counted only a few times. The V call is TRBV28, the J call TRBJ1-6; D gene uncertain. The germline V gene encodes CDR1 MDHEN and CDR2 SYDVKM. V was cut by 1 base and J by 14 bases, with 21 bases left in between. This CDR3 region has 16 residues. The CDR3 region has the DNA TGTGCCAGCAGTTTATATTCGAACACCAACCGACGCTCCCTCCACTTT. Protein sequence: CASSLYSNTNRRSLHF.

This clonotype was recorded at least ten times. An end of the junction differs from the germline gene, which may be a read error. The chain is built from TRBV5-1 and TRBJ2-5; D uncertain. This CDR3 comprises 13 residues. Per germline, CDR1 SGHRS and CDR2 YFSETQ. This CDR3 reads CASSLGGGETQYF. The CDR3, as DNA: TGTGCCAGCAGCTTAGGTGGTGGAGAGACCCAGTACTTC.

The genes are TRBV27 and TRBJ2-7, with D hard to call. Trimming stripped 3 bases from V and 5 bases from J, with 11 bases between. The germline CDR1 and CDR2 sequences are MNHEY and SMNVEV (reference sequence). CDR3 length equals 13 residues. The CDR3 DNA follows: TGTGCCAGCAGTTTGAATTTGGGGAACGAGCAGTACTTC. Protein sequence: CASSLNLGNEQYF.

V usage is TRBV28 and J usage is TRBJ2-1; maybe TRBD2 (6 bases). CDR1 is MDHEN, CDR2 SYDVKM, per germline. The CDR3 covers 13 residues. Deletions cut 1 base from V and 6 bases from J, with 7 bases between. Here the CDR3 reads CASSLSGVNEQFF. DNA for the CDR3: TGTGCCAGCAGTTTATCGGGGGTCAATGAGCAGTTCTTC.